The source of this T cell receptor (beta chain) is a study of T cell responses to AZD1222 COVID-19 vaccine. Study in general: Second-dose schedules of about 4 or about 12 weeks were combined. The study, taken as a whole, reports: All repertoire sampling was performed exclusively after the peak T cell response. Possibly, clonal diversity was underestimated; donors were largely white British and included more females. There were vaccine-associated CD4 TCRs across spike, dominant at 160-218 and 743-854.

Here immunoSEQ multiplex PCR was the method, and the copy in TCRdb shows in-frame clones only, minus some. The data contain around 95,000 clones, about 90% of them singletons. As concerns this clone: Its target is unknown.

Germline CDR1 is SGHTA and CDR2 is FQGNSA. CDR3 length: 15 residues. V was clipped by 1 base and J by 2 bases, with 11 bases between them. The sequence was collected from an adult in good health. Sequenced here: peripheral blood, sampled on day 0 of AZD1222 vaccination. This chain joins TRBV7-2 and TRBJ1-2; D gene uncertain. The CDR3 sequence: CASSLGSGFNYGYTF. The CDR3 bases are TGTGCCAGCAGCTTAGGGTCGGGATTCAACTATGGCTACACCTTC.